Presented here are 9 T cell receptor beta chains from one specimen sequenced in a study of T cell responses to AZD1222 COVID-19 vaccine. Produced via immunoSEQ multiplex PCR; TCRdb's table is partial and in-frame only. There are approximately 210,000 clones in the sample; approximately 94% occur only once, and approximately 1.5% lies in the top ten. This specimen was peripheral blood, taken 28 days after the second dose of the MenACWY control vaccine. Receptors were obtained from an adult who received the MenACWY meningococcal vaccine as a control.

The chain carries TRBV10-3 and TRBJ2-3; TRBD1 agrees at 7 bases. This CDR3 is built from 14 residues. Germline-derived CDR1 and CDR2 are ENHRY and SYGVKD. Unmatched junction bases numbered 6, after V lost 6 bases and J lost 3 bases. CDR3 bases: TGTGCCATCAGAGGGGACAGCGCAACAGATACGCAGTATTTT. This translates into CAIRGDSATDTQYF.

The V gene is TRBV5-1, the J gene TRBJ1-2; 10 positions match TRBD1. Trimming at V came to 3 bases and at J to 10 bases, leaving 9 bases not matched to a gene. The CDR3 sequence is 14 residues long. CDR1 and CDR2 (germline): SGHRS, YFSETQ. In DNA form, the CDR3 reads TGCGCCAGCAGCTCCTCCGGGACAGGGGAAACCTACACCTTC. Its protein product is CASSSSGTGETYTF.

This chain joins TRBV7-3 and TRBJ2-7, with TRBD2 matching over 7 bases. Germline values: CDR1 SGHTA, CDR2 FQGTGA. This CDR3 spans 17 amino acids. V trimming: 2 bases; J trimming: 5 bases; junction bases outside the gene matches: 15. The CDR3 DNA follows: TGTGCCAGCAGCTTAGGAAGCGGCCGTGGCGGGAGAAACGAGCAGTACTTC. Translation: CASSLGSGRGGRNEQYF. Variable domain in full (rest from reference TRBV7-3 and TRBJ2-7): GAGVSQTPSNKVTEKGKYVELRCDPISGHTALYWYRQSLGQGPEFLIYFQGTGAADDSGLPNDRFFAVRPEGSVSTLKIQRTERGDSAVYLCASSLGSGRGGRNEQYFGPGTRLTVT.

V is TRBV11-2 and J is TRBJ1-5; D remains ambiguous. Germline V gene lookup returns CDR1 SGHAT and CDR2 FQNNGV. V dropped 4 bases and J dropped 5 bases, with 6 bases sitting between them. The CDR3 extends over 12 amino acids. CDR3 loop: CASSSVDQPQHF. The DNA of the CDR3 is TGTGCCAGCAGCTCCGTCGATCAGCCCCAGCATTTT.

This chain links TRBV4-2 with TRBJ1-2; D is possibly TRBD1 (5 bases). V was cut by 1 base and J by 2 bases, with 8 bases left in between. The CDR3 contains 14 residues. Germline lookup yields CDR1 LGHNA and CDR2 YNFKEQ. The CDR3 nucleotides read TGTGCCAGCAGCCAAGGGGGCGCGAACTATGGCTACACCTTC. Translation gives CASSQGGANYGYTF.

This clone was counted between two and nine times. The chain joins TRBV7-3 to TRBJ1-6, with unresolved D. With 2 bases removed from V and 7 bases from J, the gap between germline ends came to 6 bases. The CDR3 totals 13 residues. Germline CDR1 reads SGHTA; CDR2 reads FQGTGA. In nucleotides, the CDR3 is TGTGCCAGCAGCTTATGGTGGAATTCACCCCTCCACTTT. Translated: CASSLWWNSPLHF.

This rearrangement joins TRBV5-6 to TRBJ1-5; D is unclear. Per the germline V gene, CDR1 is SGHDT and CDR2 is YYEEEE. V was pared by 3 bases and J by 5 bases, with 15 bases between. The CDR3 sequence is 15 residues long. CDR3 sequence: CASSSGRSFYQPQHF. As DNA, the CDR3 is TGTGCCAGCAGCTCCGGACGGTCCTTTTATCAGCCCCAGCATTTT.

This rearrangement joins TRBV28 to TRBJ1-4; the D is unclear. Trimming removed 3 bases at V and 2 bases at J, with 13 bases between. Germline assignment: CDR1 MDHEN and CDR2 SYDVKM. The CDR3 has 16 residues. CDR3 bases: TGTGCCAGCAGTTTTAGTCTTATGAGGACTAATGAAAAACTGTTTTTT. Protein sequence: CASSFSLMRTNEKLFF.

The CDR3 DNA reads TGTGCCAGCAGTTTATCTGGGGGAAGCTACACCTTC. Its protein product is CASSLSGGSYTF. The V call is TRBV28, the J call TRBJ1-2; tentatively, D is TRBD1 (5 bases). Germline CDR1 MDHEN, CDR2 SYDVKM. Trimming cost V 1 base and J 9 bases, with 9 bases left between them. The CDR3 is 12 residues long.